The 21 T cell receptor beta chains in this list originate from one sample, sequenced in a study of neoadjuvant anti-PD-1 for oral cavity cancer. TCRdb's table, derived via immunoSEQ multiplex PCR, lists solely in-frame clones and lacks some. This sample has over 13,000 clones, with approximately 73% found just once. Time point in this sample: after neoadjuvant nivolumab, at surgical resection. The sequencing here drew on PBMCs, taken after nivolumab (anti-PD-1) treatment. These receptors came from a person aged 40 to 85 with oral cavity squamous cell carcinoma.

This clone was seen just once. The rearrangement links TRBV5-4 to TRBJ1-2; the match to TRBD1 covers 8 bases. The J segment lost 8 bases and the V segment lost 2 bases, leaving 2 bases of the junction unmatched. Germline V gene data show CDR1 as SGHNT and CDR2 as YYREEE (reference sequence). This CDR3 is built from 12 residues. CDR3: CASSFRTGGYTF. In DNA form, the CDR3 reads TGTGCCAGCAGCTTCCGGACAGGGGGCTACACCTTC.

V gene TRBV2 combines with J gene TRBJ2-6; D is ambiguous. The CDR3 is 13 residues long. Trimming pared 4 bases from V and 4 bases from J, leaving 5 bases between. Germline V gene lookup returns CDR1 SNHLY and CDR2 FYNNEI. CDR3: CASSGVGANVLTF. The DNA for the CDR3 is TGTGCCAGCAGTGGGGTGGGGGCCAACGTCCTGACTTTC.

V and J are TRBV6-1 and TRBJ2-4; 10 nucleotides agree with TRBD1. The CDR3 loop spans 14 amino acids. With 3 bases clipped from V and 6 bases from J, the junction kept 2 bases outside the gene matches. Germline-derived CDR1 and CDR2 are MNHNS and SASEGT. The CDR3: CASSEGQGPNIQYF. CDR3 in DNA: TGTGCCAGCAGTGAGGGACAGGGGCCAAACATTCAGTACTTC.

The DNA of the CDR3 is TGTGCCAGCAGCCCTAAGACTCAGGGTGAGCAGTTCTTC. This translates into CASSPKTQGEQFF. The chain has TRBV9 and TRBJ2-1, with D perhaps matching TRBD1 (5 bases). V was trimmed by 4 bases and J by 9 bases, leaving 14 bases between them. This CDR3 has 13 amino acids. Germline V gene lookup returns CDR1 SGDLS and CDR2 YYNGEE.

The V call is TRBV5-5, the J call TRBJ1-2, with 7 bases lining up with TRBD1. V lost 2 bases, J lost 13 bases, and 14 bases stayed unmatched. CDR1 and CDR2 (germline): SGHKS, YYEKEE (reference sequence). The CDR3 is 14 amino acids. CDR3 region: CASSLKQGPVVGTF. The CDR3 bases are TGTGCCAGCAGCTTAAAACAGGGGCCTGTAGTAGGCACCTTC. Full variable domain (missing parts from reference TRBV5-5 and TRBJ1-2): DAGVTQSPTHLIKTRGQQVTLRCSPISGHKSVSWYQQVLGQGPQFIFQYYEKEERGRGNFPDRFSARQFPNYSSELNVNALLLGDSALYLCASSLKQGPVVGTFGSGTRLTVV.

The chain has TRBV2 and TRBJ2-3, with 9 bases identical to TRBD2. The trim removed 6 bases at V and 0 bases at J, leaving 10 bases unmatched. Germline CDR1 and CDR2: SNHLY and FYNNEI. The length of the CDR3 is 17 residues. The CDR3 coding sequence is TGTGCCAGCAGGGCCTTCCTAGCGGGGTCTAGCACAGATACGCAGTATTTT. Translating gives CASRAFLAGSSTDTQYF.

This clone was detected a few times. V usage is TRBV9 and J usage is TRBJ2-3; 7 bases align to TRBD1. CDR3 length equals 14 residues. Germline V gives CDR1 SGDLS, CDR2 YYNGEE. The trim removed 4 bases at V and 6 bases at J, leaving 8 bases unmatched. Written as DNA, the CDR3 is TGTGCCAGCAGCTCCCGGACAGGTCAGGATACGCAGTATTTT. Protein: CASSSRTGQDTQYF.

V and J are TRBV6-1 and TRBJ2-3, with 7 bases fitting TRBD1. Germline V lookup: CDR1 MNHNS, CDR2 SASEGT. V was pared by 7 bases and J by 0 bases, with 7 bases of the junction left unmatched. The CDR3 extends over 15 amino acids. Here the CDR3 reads CASKLRGPSTDTQYF. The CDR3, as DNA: TGTGCCAGCAAATTGAGGGGGCCTAGCACAGATACGCAGTATTTT.

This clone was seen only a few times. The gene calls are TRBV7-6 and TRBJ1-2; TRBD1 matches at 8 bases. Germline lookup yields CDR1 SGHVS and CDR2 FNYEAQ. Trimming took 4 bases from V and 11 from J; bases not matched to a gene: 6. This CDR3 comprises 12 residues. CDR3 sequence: CASSSRTGPYTF. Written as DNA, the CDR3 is TGTGCCAGCAGCTCGAGGACAGGGCCTTACACCTTC.

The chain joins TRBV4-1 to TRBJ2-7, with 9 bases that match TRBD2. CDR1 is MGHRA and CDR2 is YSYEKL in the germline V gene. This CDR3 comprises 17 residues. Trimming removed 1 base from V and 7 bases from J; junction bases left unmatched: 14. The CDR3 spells CASSQGLESGGFGEQYF. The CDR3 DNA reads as TGCGCCAGCAGCCAAGGCCTGGAGAGCGGGGGGTTTGGGGAGCAGTACTTC.

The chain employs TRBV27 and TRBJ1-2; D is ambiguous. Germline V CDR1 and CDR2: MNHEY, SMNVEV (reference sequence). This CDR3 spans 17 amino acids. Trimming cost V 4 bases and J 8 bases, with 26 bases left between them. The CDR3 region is CASSSAETRRKWIGYTF. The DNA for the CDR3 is TGTGCCAGCAGTTCCGCCGAAACTAGACGAAAGTGGATCGGCTACACCTTC.

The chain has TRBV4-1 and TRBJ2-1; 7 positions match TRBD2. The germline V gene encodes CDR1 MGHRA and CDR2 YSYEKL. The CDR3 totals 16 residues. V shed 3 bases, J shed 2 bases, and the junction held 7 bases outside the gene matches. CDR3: CASSQPRLAPYNEQFF. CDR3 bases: TGCGCCAGCAGCCAGCCTAGACTAGCCCCCTACAATGAGCAGTTCTTC.

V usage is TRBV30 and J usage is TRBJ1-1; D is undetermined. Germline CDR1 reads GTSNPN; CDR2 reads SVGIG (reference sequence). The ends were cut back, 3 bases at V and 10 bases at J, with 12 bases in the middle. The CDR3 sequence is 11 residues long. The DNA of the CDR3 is TGTGCCTGGAGGTGGGGTCTCGTAGCTTTCTTT. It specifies CAWRWGLVAFF.

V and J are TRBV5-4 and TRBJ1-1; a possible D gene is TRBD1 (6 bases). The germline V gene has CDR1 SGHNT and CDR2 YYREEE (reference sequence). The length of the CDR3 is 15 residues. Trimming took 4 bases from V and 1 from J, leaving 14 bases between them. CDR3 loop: CASSRSIQGNTEAFF. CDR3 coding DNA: TGTGCCAGCAGCCGAAGCATACAGGGGAACACTGAAGCTTTCTTT. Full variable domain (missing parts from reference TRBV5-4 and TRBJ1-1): ETGVTQSPTHLIKTRGQQVTLRCSSQSGHNTVSWYQQALGQGPQFIFQYYREEENGRGNFPPRFSGLQFPNYSSELNVNALELDDSALYLCASSRSIQGNTEAFFGQGTRLTVV.

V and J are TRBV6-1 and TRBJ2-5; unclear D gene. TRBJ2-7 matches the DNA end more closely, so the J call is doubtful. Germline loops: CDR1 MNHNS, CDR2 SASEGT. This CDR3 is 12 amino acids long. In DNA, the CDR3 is TGTGCCAGCAGTGAACATCTCTACGAGCAGTACTTC. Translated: CASSEHLYEQYF.

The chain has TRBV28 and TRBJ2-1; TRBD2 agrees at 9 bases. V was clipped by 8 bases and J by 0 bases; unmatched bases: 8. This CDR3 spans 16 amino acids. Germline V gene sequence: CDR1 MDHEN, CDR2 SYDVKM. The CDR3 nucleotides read TGTGCCAGCCGGAGCGGGAGGTATAGCTCCTACAATGAGCAGTTCTTC. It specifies CASRSGRYSSYNEQFF.

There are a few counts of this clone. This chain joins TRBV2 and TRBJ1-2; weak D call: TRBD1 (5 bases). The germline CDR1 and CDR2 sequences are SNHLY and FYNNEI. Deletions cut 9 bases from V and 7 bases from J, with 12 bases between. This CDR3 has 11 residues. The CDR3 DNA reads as TGTGCCAGTACTCAGGGCAGTGGCTACACCTTC. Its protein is CASTQGSGYTF. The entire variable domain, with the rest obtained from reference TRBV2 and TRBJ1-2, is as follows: EPEVTQTPSHQVTQMGQEVILRCVPISNHLYFYWYRQILGQKVEFLVSFYNNEISEKSEIFDDQFSVERPDGSNFTLKIRSTKLEDSAMYFCASTQGSGYTFGSGTRLTVV.

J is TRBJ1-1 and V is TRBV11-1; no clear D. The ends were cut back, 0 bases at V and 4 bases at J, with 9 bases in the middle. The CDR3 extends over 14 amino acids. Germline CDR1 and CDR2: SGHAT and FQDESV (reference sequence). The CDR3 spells CASSLAGGSTEAFF. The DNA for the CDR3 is TGTGCCAGCAGCTTAGCGGGAGGGAGCACTGAAGCTTTCTTT.

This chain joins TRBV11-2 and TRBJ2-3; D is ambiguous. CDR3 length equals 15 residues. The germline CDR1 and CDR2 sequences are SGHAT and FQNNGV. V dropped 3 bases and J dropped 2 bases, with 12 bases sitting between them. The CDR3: CASSFVTGDTDTQYF. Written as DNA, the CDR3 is TGTGCCAGCAGCTTTGTGACTGGGGACACAGATACGCAGTATTTT.

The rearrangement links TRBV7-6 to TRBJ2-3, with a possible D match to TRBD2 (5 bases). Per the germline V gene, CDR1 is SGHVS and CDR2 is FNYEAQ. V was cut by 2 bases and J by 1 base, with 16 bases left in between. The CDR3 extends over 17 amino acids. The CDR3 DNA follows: TGTGCCAGCAGCTTACCATATGGAGGACGCGGCACAGATACGCAGTATTTT. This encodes CASSLPYGGRGTDTQYF.

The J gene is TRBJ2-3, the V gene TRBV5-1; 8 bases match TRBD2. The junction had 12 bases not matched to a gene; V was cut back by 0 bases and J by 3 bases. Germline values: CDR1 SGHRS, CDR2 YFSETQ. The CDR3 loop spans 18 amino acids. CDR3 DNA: TGCGCCAGCAGCTTGGTGGGATCTAGGGCGGGGGGAACAGATACGCAGTATTTT. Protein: CASSLVGSRAGGTDTQYF.